This paragraph reports one T cell receptor beta chain. Its specificity is unknown. The data derive from a study of cytomegalovirus exposure and HLA in healthy donors. PCR amplification relied on 60 Vbeta primers (plus 13 Jbeta primers). Clones were read by immunoSEQ multiplex PCR, and TCRdb kept only the in-frame ones, dropping some. The sample has 200,000 or so clones. Study-level results: Among the most significant clusters, several appeared linked to common viral pathogens in a later analysis.

Germline CDR1 and CDR2: SGHAT and FQNNGV. The CDR3 loop spans 11 amino acids. Sequenced material: PBMCs. The chain carries TRBV11-2 and TRBJ2-5; D unclear. Judging by the DNA end, TRBJ2-7 fits better; the J call may be wrong. The receptor comes from a boy aged 5-17 years in good health and CMV-seronegative. The CDR3 sequence: CASSPSYEQYF. The CDR3 DNA is TGTGCCAGCAGCCCCTCCTACGAGCAGTACTTC.